The sequence of this T cell receptor (beta chain) was determined in a study of T cells in Graves' hyperthyroidism and ophthalmopathy. Study details: Peripheral blood draws took place at initial diagnosis, ahead of any treatment.

Deletions cut 4 bases from V and 3 bases from J, with 16 bases between. The CDR3 is 17 residues long. Germline V gene lookup returns CDR1 LGHNA and CDR2 YNFKEQ. It was RNA transcripts that yielded the amplified TCR beta CDR3 regions. The HTBI primer set served for first-round RT-PCR of the TCR CDR3. TCRdb re-called the multiplex PCR reads through MiXCR, storing one row per CDR3 protein. The data contain about 100,000 distinct CDR3 sequences, about 17% of them seen just once; the ten biggest clones take up about 45%. Among the patients, aged 18 to 65, hyperthyroidism was newly diagnosed and had lasted under 2 months. Researchers barred patients who had uncontrolled infection, other autoimmune disease, pregnancy or lactation. Study results and caveats: Most thyroid-expanded clonotypes above 0.001 were also found in blood.

About this clonotype itself: The antigen remains undetermined.

The chain joins TRBV4-2 to TRBJ2-6; TRBD2 is a possible D gene (5 bases). This TCR was sampled from a woman aged 50 to 65 with Graves' hyperthyroidism. Sequencing input: blood. CDR3 amino acids: CASSPSPHSGGANVLTF. In DNA form, the CDR3 reads TGTGCCAGCAGCCCCAGCCCCCACAGCGGTGGGGCCAACGTCCTGACTTTC.